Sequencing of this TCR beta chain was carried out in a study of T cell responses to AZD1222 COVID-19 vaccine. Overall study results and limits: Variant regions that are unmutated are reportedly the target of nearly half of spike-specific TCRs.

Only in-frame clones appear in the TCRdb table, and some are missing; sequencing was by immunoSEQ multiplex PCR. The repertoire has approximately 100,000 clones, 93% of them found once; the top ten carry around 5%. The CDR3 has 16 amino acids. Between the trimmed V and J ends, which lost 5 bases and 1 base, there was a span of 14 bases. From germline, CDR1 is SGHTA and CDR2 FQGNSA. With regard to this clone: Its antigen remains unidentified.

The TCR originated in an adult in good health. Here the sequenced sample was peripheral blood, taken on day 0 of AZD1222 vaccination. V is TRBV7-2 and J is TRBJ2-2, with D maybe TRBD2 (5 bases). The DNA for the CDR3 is TGTGCCAGCAGCCCGCGAATGAGCGGGAACACCGGGGAGCTGTTTTTT. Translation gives CASSPRMSGNTGELFF.